This T cell receptor beta chain stems from a study of T cells after somatic rescue of genetic block (dated by TCRdb to about 2020). Turning to the overall study: What the study looked at was long-term robustness, specifically in a T-cell system that came about through somatic rescue of a genetic block in T-cell development.

Receptor amplification or capture employed the immunoSEQ multiplex PCR assay. TCRdb re-hosts the immuneACCESS table, in-frame sequences only. Its copies lack some clones; in the studies checked, an unresolved V gene accounts for under half of them, and the cause for the rest is not known. In all, the sample holds more than 12,000 clones, and approximately 75% of those were seen once. The ten biggest clones cover less than 35% of the sample. In its sample, this clone was seen once. What this receptor recognizes is not known. No base-level quality is on record; no much larger clone is a single base apart. At the junction V is shortened by 3 bases and J by 1 base, with 16 bases in between. The CDR3 sequence holds 17 residues, the cysteine and phenylalanine included. Solely the CDR3 DNA is kept, with 51 bases framed from the first base. The CDR1 and CDR2 encoded by the germline V gene (reference sequence) are LNHDA and SQIVND.

The chain joins TRBV19 to TRBJ1-5; the best D guess is TRBD1, with 5 bases matching. The sequenced material came from peripheral blood mononuclear cells (PBMCs). The clonotype originates from a man younger than 35. The CDR3 reads CASSIKGPTASNQPQHF. The DNA reads TGTGCCAGTAGTATTAAGGGGCCGACAGCGAGCAATCAGCCCCAGCATTTT.